This note documents a single T cell receptor beta chain sequence. The target antigen is unknown. Caucasian, healthy and from Russia, the donors were aged between about 6 and 100. About 10 milliliters of peripheral blood were drawn from each donor into EDTA-treated tubes. The sample is drawn from a study of blood T cells in healthy people across ages. General study findings and limits: A roughly linear fall in TCR beta diversity per million T cells was seen with increasing age. In these data, TCR beta diversity tracked strongly with naive T cell percentage.

CDR1 SNHLY and CDR2 FYNNEI come from the germline V gene. Trimming removed 11 bases at V and 2 bases at J, with 14 bases between. CDR3 length equals 13 residues. Primers used in a second PCR of about 7 to 11 cycles were a sample-barcoded 5' primer and a J-beta primer mix. One entry per CDR3 protein, called by TCRdb with MiXCR from the 5' RACE reads. The sample lists about 800,000 distinct CDR3 sequences, over 45% seen once, with 22% in the top ten. V usage is TRBV2 and J usage is TRBJ2-3; D may match TRBD1 or TRBD2 (7 bases each). This receptor was identified in a man under 40 in good health. Source material: blood. In DNA form, the CDR3 reads TGTGCCGCAGGGGGGGGTTTCACAGATACGCAGTATTTT. This codes for CAAGGGFTDTQYF.